The 25 T cell receptor beta chains in this list originate from one sample, sequenced in a study of cytomegalovirus exposure and HLA in healthy donors. The PCR was carried out with 60 Vbeta primers and 13 Jbeta primers. Profiling relied on immunoSEQ multiplex PCR, and the TCRdb table lists in-frame clones only, not all of them. The sample includes 80,000 to 100,000 clones, roughly 70% of them seen just once. Input material: PBMCs. All receptors derive from a man aged 45-65 years in good health and CMV-seronegative.

The chain joins TRBV7-2 to TRBJ2-2; 8 nucleotides align to TRBD2. This CDR3 comprises 17 residues. J gave up 5 bases and V 1 base, and 9 bases lay outside the gene matches. Germline lookup yields CDR1 SGHTA and CDR2 FQGNSA. DNA of the CDR3: TGTGCCAGCAGCTTAGGCCTAGCGGGTCTGTTTACCGGGGAGCTGTTTTTT. It specifies CASSLGLAGLFTGELFF.

Of note for this clone: This same CDR3 is encoded by further DNA sequences in the sample. The chain is built from TRBV4-1 and TRBJ1-5, with D possibly being TRBD1 (5 bases). V lost 1 base and J lost 2, with 15 bases in between. This CDR3 contains 17 residues. Germline CDR1 reads MGHRA; CDR2 reads YSYEKL. The CDR3 coding sequence is TGCGCCAGCAGCCAAGCCAGCGGGGGACTCGGCAATCAGCCCCAGCATTTT. Residues: CASSQASGGLGNQPQHF.

The rearrangement joins TRBV7-9 to TRBJ1-6; D not certain. With 4 bases removed from V and 10 bases from J, the gap between germline ends came to 17 bases. Germline V gene lookup returns CDR1 SEHNR and CDR2 FQNEAQ (reference sequence). The CDR3 runs to 15 residues. The CDR3 sequence: CASSSPGISGSPLHF. In DNA, the CDR3 is TGTGCCAGCAGCTCACCGGGGATTAGCGGATCACCCCTCCACTTT.

The V call is TRBV6-5, the J call TRBJ1-2; D call uncertain. V was pared by 6 bases and J by 4 bases, with 12 bases between. CDR3 length: 13 amino acids. Looked up from germline, CDR1 is MNHEY and CDR2 is SVGAGI. For the CDR3, the DNA is TGTGCCAGCAGCCTCGGGTATAGCTATGGCTACACCTTC. Translated, it gives CASSLGYSYGYTF.

The V call is TRBV5-4, the J call TRBJ1-4; 10 nucleotides match TRBD1. Germline V gene data show CDR1 as SGHNT and CDR2 as YYREEE (reference sequence). The CDR3 is 15 amino acids. V gave up 9 bases and J gave up 8 bases; unmatched junction bases: 13. The CDR3: CATTRTGGKGEKLFF. The CDR3 DNA reads as TGTGCCACCACTCGGACAGGGGGAAAAGGGGAAAAACTGTTTTTT.

The chain has TRBV9 and TRBJ2-7, with 9 bases matching TRBD1. CDR1 and CDR2 from the germline V gene are SGDLS and YYNGEE. Trimming at V came to 3 bases and at J to 2 bases, leaving 6 bases not matched to a gene. The CDR3 contains 15 residues. In nucleotides, the CDR3 is TGTGCCAGCAGCGCAAGGACAGGGGACACCTACGAGCAGTACTTC. It specifies CASSARTGDTYEQYF.

The chain employs TRBV2 and TRBJ2-7, with 9 bases identical to TRBD1. This CDR3 is 12 amino acids long. The J segment lost 6 bases and the V segment lost 8 bases, leaving 5 bases of the junction unmatched. CDR1 SNHLY and CDR2 FYNNEI come from the germline V gene. CDR3 coding DNA: TGTGCCAGCGTCGGACAGGGGAGCGAGCAGTACTTC. This gives the protein CASVGQGSEQYF.

CDR3 residues: CAWSGTGTEQYF. The CDR3 DNA follows: TGTGCCTGGAGTGGGACAGGGACCGAGCAGTACTTC. The genes are TRBV30 and TRBJ2-7, with 8 bases identical to TRBD1. V was pared by 1 base and J by 6 bases, with 2 bases of the junction left unmatched. This CDR3 has 12 residues. CDR1 is GTSNPN, CDR2 SVGIG, per germline (reference sequence). Together with reference TRBV30 and TRBJ2-7, the CDR3 gives the full variable domain: SQTIHQWPATLVQPVGSPLSLECTVEGTSNPNLYWYRQAAGRGLQLLFYSVGIGQISSEVPQNLSASRPQDRQFILSSKKLLLSDSGFYLCAWSGTGTEQYFGPGTRLTVT.

V is TRBV18 and J is TRBJ2-2; 7 bases match TRBD2. Looked up from germline, CDR1 is KGHSH and CDR2 is LQKENI. V was clipped by 0 bases and J by 2 bases; unmatched bases: 3. The CDR3 consists of 16 residues. The CDR3 DNA reads TGTGCCAGCTCACCACCGGGAGGGCCTAACACCGGGGAGCTGTTTTTT. Translated, it gives CASSPPGGPNTGELFF.

This clone was picked up one time. The gene calls are TRBV7-6 and TRBJ1-5; 11 bases fit TRBD1. V lost 6 bases to trimming and J lost 4 bases; unmatched junction nucleotides: 5. CDR1 and CDR2 from the germline V gene are SGHVS and FNYEAQ. CDR3 size: 15 residues. CDR3: CASSPGTGGNQPQHF. CDR3 nucleotide sequence: TGTGCCAGCAGTCCCGGGACAGGGGGTAATCAGCCCCAGCATTTT.

J is TRBJ2-4 and V is TRBV2; a weak D match, TRBD1 (5 bases). The V gene lost 3 bases and the J gene lost 0 bases, with 6 bases spanning the gap. The CDR3 length is 14 residues. Germline assignment: CDR1 SNHLY and CDR2 FYNNEI. The CDR3 DNA is TGTGCCAGCAGTGATCAGGGAGCCAAAAACATTCAGTACTTC. Its protein is CASSDQGAKNIQYF.

This clone turned up a few times. Other DNA sequences in this specimen translate into the identical CDR3. The chain couples TRBV6-6 to TRBJ2-5; 8 bases map to TRBD1. This CDR3 comprises 14 residues. CDR1 is MNHNY and CDR2 is SVGAGI in the germline V gene (reference sequence). With 2 bases clipped from V and 5 bases from J, the junction kept 4 bases outside the gene matches. CDR3 coding DNA: TGTGCCAGCAGTTACCAGGGGGCTTGGGAGACCCAGTACTTC. Encoded protein: CASSYQGAWETQYF.

This chain joins TRBV29-1 and TRBJ2-5; the match to TRBD1 covers 8 bases. Losses at the gene ends were 4 bases for V and 4 bases for J; bases not matched to a gene: 5. CDR1 is SQVTM and CDR2 is ANQGSEA in the germline V gene. The CDR3 has 13 residues. CDR3 sequence (DNA): TGCAGCGTTGTCCAGGGGGCGAGAGAGACCCAGTACTTC. It specifies CSVVQGARETQYF.

The V call is TRBV6-6, the J call TRBJ2-2, with D perhaps matching TRBD1 (6 bases). The V and J ends lost 8 bases and 0 bases respectively, with 13 bases between them. This CDR3 comprises 15 residues. Germline values: CDR1 MNHNY, CDR2 SVGAGI (reference sequence). In DNA form, the CDR3 reads TGTGCCAGCTCGGTGACAGGAACGAACACCGGGGAGCTGTTTTTT. The encoded protein is CASSVTGTNTGELFF.

CDR3 amino acids: CASSYSLHEQYF. Here the CDR3 DNA reads TGTGCCAGCAGTTACTCTCTCCACGAGCAGTACTTC. This sequence joins TRBV6-7 and TRBJ2-7, with D unclear. TRBV6-7 is an open reading frame, and its role is uncertain. The CDR3 spans 12 residues. Trimming stripped 0 bases from V and 5 bases from J, with 5 bases between.

The chain is built from TRBV19 and TRBJ2-2; a weak D match, TRBD1 (5 bases). Germline-derived CDR1 and CDR2 are LNHDA and SQIVND (reference sequence). V lost 7 bases, J lost 7 bases, and 13 bases lay in between. The CDR3 has 13 amino acids. The CDR3 DNA follows: TGTGCCAGTAACCAGGGCGTTAACGGGGAGCTGTTTTTT. Protein product: CASNQGVNGELFF.

This clone was seen a single time. The chain links TRBV11-2 to TRBJ2-1, with TRBD2 matching 8 bases. This CDR3 spans 14 amino acids. In germline, CDR1 is SGHAT, CDR2 FQNNGV. V was pared by 1 base and J by 7 bases, with 3 bases of the junction left unmatched. CDR3 nucleotides: TGTGCCAGCAGCTTAGCGGGAGGGCCGAATGAGCAGTTCTTC. This translates into CASSLAGGPNEQFF. Together with reference TRBV11-2 and TRBJ2-1, the CDR3 gives the full variable domain: EAGVAQSPRYKIIEKRQSVAFWCNPISGHATLYWYQQILGQGPKLLIQFQNNGVVDDSQLPKDRFSAERLKGVDSTLKIQPAKLEDSAVYLCASSLAGGPNEQFFGPGTRLTVL.

The chain carries TRBV5-1 and TRBJ2-7; 9 bases align to TRBD1. CDR3 length equals 14 residues. CDR1 is SGHRS and CDR2 is YFSETQ in the germline V gene. V trimming: 4 bases; J trimming: 1 base; junction bases outside the gene matches: 3. This CDR3 reads CASSPGTGSYEQYF. In nucleotides, the CDR3 is TGCGCCAGCAGCCCGGGGACAGGGTCCTACGAGCAGTACTTC.

The CDR3: CASSLVPGDYGYTF. In nucleotides, the CDR3 is TGTGCCAGCAGCCTAGTCCCGGGGGACTATGGCTACACCTTC. The rearrangement links TRBV5-6 to TRBJ1-2; D might be TRBD1 (5 bases). Germline loops: CDR1 SGHDT, CDR2 YYEEEE. This CDR3 contains 14 residues. V lost 4 bases, J lost 3 bases, and 13 bases lay in between.

For this clone: The sample carries other DNA sequences with the same CDR3. The gene calls are TRBV27 and TRBJ2-7; the match to TRBD2 covers 8 bases. The J segment lost 4 bases and the V segment lost 7 bases, leaving 12 bases of the junction unmatched. This CDR3 contains 15 residues. In germline, CDR1 is MNHEY, CDR2 SMNVEV (reference sequence). In DNA form, the CDR3 reads TGTGCCAGCATTATATATGGAGCGGGAGTATACGAGCAGTACTTC. It encodes CASIIYGAGVYEQYF.

The CDR3 DNA reads as TGTGCCAGCTGCACTAGCGGGATTGACAATGAGCAGTTCTTC. Its protein is CASCTSGIDNEQFF. The J gene is TRBJ2-1, the V gene TRBV2, with TRBD2 matching 10 bases. The V segment lost 8 bases and the J segment 5 bases; nucleotides outside the gene matches: 6. Germline V gene lookup returns CDR1 SNHLY and CDR2 FYNNEI. CDR3 size: 14 residues. Full variable domain (outside the CDR3, taken from reference TRBV2 and TRBJ2-1): EPEVTQTPSHQVTQMGQEVILRCVPISNHLYFYWYRQILGQKVEFLVSFYNNEISEKSEIFDDQFSVERPDGSNFTLKIRSTKLEDSAMYFCASCTSGIDNEQFFGPGTRLTVL.

This chain's CDR3 is CASTFRGMNTEAFF. The CDR3 coding sequence is TGTGCCAGTACTTTCAGGGGGATGAACACTGAAGCTTTCTTT. The rearrangement joins TRBV19 to TRBJ1-1, with 7 bases identical to TRBD1. CDR3 length: 14 amino acids. J gave up 0 bases and V 7 bases, and 5 bases lay outside the gene matches. Germline CDR1 and CDR2: LNHDA and SQIVND (reference sequence). Filled out from reference TRBV19 and TRBJ1-1, the complete variable domain reads DGGITQSPKYLFRKEGQNVTLSCEQNLNHDAMYWYRQDPGQGLRLIYYSQIVNDFQKGDIAEGYSVSREKKESFPLTVTSAQKNPTAFYLCASTFRGMNTEAFFGQGTRLTVV.

This clone came up a few times. This chain links TRBV6-1 with TRBJ1-1; 10 bases fit TRBD1. The germline V gene encodes CDR1 MNHNS and CDR2 SASEGT. CDR3 length: 13 residues. The ends lost 8 bases at V and 3 bases at J; junction bases unmatched: 3. CDR3 sequence reads: CASETGGDTEAFF. As DNA, the CDR3 is TGTGCCAGCGAGACAGGGGGCGACACTGAAGCTTTCTTT.

The gene calls are TRBV5-1 and TRBJ2-7; TRBD2 agrees at 10 bases. Losses at the gene ends were 0 bases for V and 6 bases for J; bases not matched to a gene: 6. CDR1 and CDR2 from the germline V gene are SGHRS and YFSETQ. CDR3 length: 15 amino acids. The CDR3 nucleotides are TGCGCCAGCAGCTTGGCGGCTAGCGGGAGTTTCGAGCAGTACTTC. This gives the protein CASSLAASGSFEQYF.

The chain uses TRBV9 and TRBJ2-1; 8 bases map to TRBD1. Germline V gene sequence: CDR1 SGDLS, CDR2 YYNGEE. Losses at the gene ends were 0 bases for V and 5 bases for J; bases not matched to a gene: 4. The CDR3 totals 15 residues. CDR3 loop: CASSVGTGMDNEQFF. The CDR3 DNA reads TGTGCCAGCAGCGTAGGGACAGGGATGGACAATGAGCAGTTCTTC.